These 4 T cell receptor beta chains came from one sample sequenced in a study of blood T cell repertoires in COVID-19 (TCRdb year 2020). Receptor libraries were prepared by the immunoSEQ multiplex PCR assay. What TCRdb holds here is the immuneACCESS table cut down to in-frame rearrangements. Part of the clones is not present; checked against another copy, under half of the missing clones reflect an unresolved V gene, and the others are unexplained. This sample has 130,000 or so clones in its table, and more than 80% of those were observed once. The ten largest make up roughly a quarter of the sample. Sequenced: peripheral blood. All receptors derive from a man aged 70 or older with active or convalescent COVID-19.

The V gene is TRBV25-1, the J gene TRBJ2-7, with 9 bases that match TRBD1. Germline V lookup: CDR1 MGHDK, CDR2 SYGVNS. V trimming: 1 base; J trimming: 4 bases; junction bases outside the gene matches: 5. There are 15 residues in the CDR3. For the CDR3, the DNA is TGTGCCAGCAGTGAATCAGGGACAGGGTTATACGAGCAGTACTTC. It codes for CASSESGTGLYEQYF.

This clone was detected once. The chain is built from TRBV28 and TRBJ1-4; D perhaps matches TRBD1 (5 bases). Germline CDR1 MDHEN, CDR2 SYDVKM. The CDR3 is 14 amino acids. V was shortened by 4 bases and J by 0 bases, with 6 bases between the two germline ends. CDR3 region: CASSYRTTNEKLFF. In nucleotides, the CDR3 is TGTGCCAGCAGTTACAGGACAACTAATGAAAAACTGTTTTTT.

This chain uses TRBV28 with TRBJ2-1; possible D gene TRBD2, 6 bases. This CDR3 spans 15 amino acids. Germline CDR1 reads MDHEN; CDR2 reads SYDVKM. The ends were cut back, 6 bases at V and 8 bases at J, with 20 bases in the middle. The CDR3 spells CASSDPGLGADEQFF. The CDR3 DNA sequence: TGTGCCAGCAGCGATCCGGGACTGGGTGCCGATGAGCAGTTCTTC.

This clone has only one observation. The gene calls are TRBV28 and TRBJ2-6, with 10 bases that match TRBD2. The CDR3 is made up of 17 amino acids. The germline gives CDR1 MDHEN, CDR2 SYDVKM. The V segment lost 2 bases and the J segment 0 bases; nucleotides outside the gene matches: 1. CDR3 DNA sequence: TGTGCCAGCAGTTTACTAGCGGGAGCCTCTGGGGCCAACGTCCTGACTTTC. As protein: CASSLLAGASGANVLTF. Using reference TRBV28 and TRBJ2-6 for the parts outside the CDR3, the full variable domain is DVKVTQSSRYLVKRTGEKVFLECVQDMDHENMFWYRQDPGLGLRLIYFSYDVKMKEKGDIPEGYSVSREKKERFSLILESASTNQTSMYLCASSLLAGASGANVLTFGAGSRLTVL.